In this sample, the clone carrying this T cell receptor beta chain turned up a few times. The antigen is undetermined. Trimming took off 8 bases at V and 5 bases at J, with 15 bases between the two ends. This CDR3 is built from 13 residues. The germline V gene encodes CDR1 MDHEN and CDR2 SYDVKM. This record belongs to a study of T-cell reconstitution after alpha-beta-depleted transplantation in children. The authors prepared the TCRbeta library with unique molecular identifiers. TCRdb re-called the PCR reads through MiXCR, storing one row per CDR3 protein. Altogether 98,000 or so distinct CDR3 sequences are present, around 6.4% being singletons, with the ten largest covering roughly 24%. Findings and caveats of the study: Counts and diversity of T cells one year after transplant came mostly from newly produced T cells. Reported findings indicate that, about two months after transplant, alpha-beta T cells came from several hundred expanded clones, which were derived from non-depleted graft cells.

The chain combines TRBV28 with TRBJ2-5, with D perhaps TRBD2 (6 bases). This receptor was identified in a male patient aged 2 to 10 who had a stem cell transplant for acute lymphoblastic leukemia, so the T cells may come from the graft donor. The sequences come from PBMCs, mostly from graft donor cells, collected 360 days after TCRalphabeta/CD19-depleted stem cell transplant. CDR3 in DNA: TGTGCCAGCTCCTGGGGGGTCGGCGAGACCCAGTACTTC. Encoded protein: CASSWGVGETQYF.